This TCR beta chain was observed in a study of blood T cell repertoires in COVID-19. As processed by the authors: Reference gene primer amplification yielded estimated nucleated cell counts. Here immunoSEQ multiplex PCR was the method, and the copy in TCRdb shows in-frame clones only, minus some. V, J and clone size are those of that table, while D and trimming were read from the DNA. This table has about 260,000 clones, approximately 86% appearing once. Trimming took off 8 bases at V and 6 bases at J, with 38 bases between the two ends. Germline V lookup: CDR1 SQVTM, CDR2 ANQGSEA. CDR3 length equals 19 residues.

V gene TRBV29-1 combines with J gene TRBJ2-7, with a weak D call TRBD1 (6 bases). The clonotype comes from a woman aged 60-75 years with COVID-19, enrolled during active disease. Sequenced sample: peripheral blood. The CDR3 sequence: CSLDPRSGPDRSNRGEQYF. CDR3 sequence (DNA): TGCAGCCTCGATCCCCGATCAGGGCCTGACAGGTCCAATCGTGGCGAGCAGTACTTC.